The present T cell receptor (beta chain) was sequenced within a study of blood T cell repertoires in COVID-19. About the research overall: T cells, B-cell-depleted T cells, or PBMCs supplied cDNA or gDNA.

The method was immunoSEQ multiplex PCR; TCRdb's version includes in-frame clones alone and lacks a portion of them. The sample records over 200,000 clones, less than 85% being singletons. There are 15 residues in the CDR3. V gave up 1 base and J gave up 6 bases, with 13 bases separating them. Germline CDR1 and CDR2: MGHRA and YSYEKL. The sequenced sample consisted of peripheral blood. The chain has TRBV4-1 and TRBJ2-1; a weak D match, TRBD2 (5 bases). This receptor was taken from a woman in her seventies with active or convalescent COVID-19. CDR3 bases: TGCGCCAGCAGCCAAGGTCTGCCTCGGGGCAATGAGCAGTTCTTC. Encoded protein: CASSQGLPRGNEQFF.